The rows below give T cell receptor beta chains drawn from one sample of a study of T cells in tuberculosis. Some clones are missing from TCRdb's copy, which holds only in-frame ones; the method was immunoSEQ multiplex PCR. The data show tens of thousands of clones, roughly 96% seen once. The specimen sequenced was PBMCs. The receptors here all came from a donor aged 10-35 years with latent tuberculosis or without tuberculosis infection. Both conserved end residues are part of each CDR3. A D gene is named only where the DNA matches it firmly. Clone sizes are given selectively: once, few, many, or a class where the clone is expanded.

CARSPQGLAKNIQYF	TGTGCCAGGAGCCCACAGGGTTTGGCCAAAAACATTCAGTACTTC	-	-	TRBJ2-4	TRBV19
CASSLQAAGMLAFF	TGTGCCAGCAGCCTACAGGCGGCAGGGATGCTAGCTTTCTTT	-	once	TRBJ1-1	TRBV5-6
CSVDQGQGTEAFF	TGCAGCGTTGACCAGGGGCAGGGAACTGAAGCTTTCTTT	-	-	TRBJ1-1	TRBV29-1
CASSYTGTPKNPNTEAFF	TGTGCCAGCAGCTATACCGGGACACCAAAAAATCCGAACACTGAAGCTTTCTTT	-	-	TRBJ1-1	TRBV5-6
CASSYLGSGDNEQFF	TGTGCCAGCAGTTACCTCGGGTCAGGGGACAATGAGCAGTTCTTC	-	-	TRBJ2-1	TRBV6-5
CSANHGNEQYF	TGCAGTGCTAACCACGGGAACGAGCAGTACTTC	-	once	TRBJ2-7	TRBV20-1
CASSPFEGDTQYF	TGTGCCAGCAGCCCATTCGAGGGAGATACGCAGTATTTT	-	-	TRBJ2-3	TRBV9
CASSRDNTDTQYF	TGTGCCAGCAGCAGGGACAATACAGATACGCAGTATTTT	-	-	TRBJ2-3	TRBV2
CASSPFAGEGDTQYF	TGTGCCAGCTCACCGTTCGCAGGGGAGGGAGATACGCAGTATTTT	-	once	TRBJ2-3	TRBV18
CASTLGRDSYEQYF	TGTGCCAGTACTTTAGGCAGGGACTCCTACGAGCAGTACTTC	-	-	TRBJ2-7	TRBV19
CASTQNYEQYF	TGCGCCAGCACACAAAACTACGAGCAGTACTTC	-	-	TRBJ2-7	TRBV5-1
CASTLGQGNYGYTF	TGTGCCAGTACCCTGGGACAGGGGAACTATGGCTACACCTTC	TRBD1	-	TRBJ1-2	TRBV19
CASSPVDLAGSHQQYF	TGTGCCAGCAGTCCTGTAGACCTAGCGGGGTCCCACCAGCAGTACTTC	TRBD2	once	TRBJ2-7	TRBV2
CASSVAGGLDEQFF	TGTGCCAGCAGCGTAGCCGGAGGTTTGGATGAGCAGTTCTTC	-	-	TRBJ2-1	TRBV11-2
CASSYPGLAGGYNEQFF	TGCGCCAGCAGCTATCCCGGACTAGCGGGAGGGTACAATGAGCAGTTCTTC	TRBD2	-	TRBJ2-1	TRBV5-1
CASSLAARGRGEQFF	TGTGCCAGCAGCTTAGCGGCTCGGGGTCGGGGTGAGCAGTTCTTC	-	-	TRBJ2-1	TRBV11-2